This entry describes one T cell receptor beta chain. Its target is unknown. This sample is part of a study of T cells after posttransplantation cyclophosphamide. Study-wide results and limits: Blood and skin or GI T cell repertoires showed limited TRB overlap. Later blood repertoires were often dominated by clones from the donor CD8+ memory compartment. Recipient CMV seropositivity and CMV reactivation strongly tracked TRB clonality.

Treatment was busulfan-fludarabine conditioning, a marrow graft, and cyclophosphamide on days +3 and +4. Repertoires were generated with immunoSEQ multiplex PCR, while TCRdb's copy carries only in-frame clones and drops some. The sample lists about 12,000 clones, approximately 90% occurring once. Sequences were derived from PBMCs, sampled after allogeneic stem cell transplant with posttransplant cyclophosphamide. The receptor comes from a female patient aged 30 to 40 who received an allogeneic stem cell transplant from an unrelated donor, was CMV-positive, and had no GVHD. Part of the T cells may come from the graft donor.

CDR3 amino acids: CASSPHRTAYEQYF. CDR3 bases: TGTGCCAGCTCACCCCACAGGACAGCCTACGAGCAGTACTTC. The chain links TRBV18 to TRBJ2-7, with a tentative D call TRBD1 (6 bases). The CDR3 sequence is 14 residues long. V lost 3 bases, J lost 2 bases, and 11 bases lay in between. Germline V gives CDR1 KGHSH, CDR2 LQKENI. Complete variable domain (other parts from reference TRBV18 and TRBJ2-7): NAGVMQNPRHLVRRRGQEARLRCSPMKGHSHVYWYRQLPEEGLKFMVYLQKENIIDESGMPKERFSAEFPKEGPSILRIQQVVRGDSAAYFCASSPHRTAYEQYFGPGTRLTVT.